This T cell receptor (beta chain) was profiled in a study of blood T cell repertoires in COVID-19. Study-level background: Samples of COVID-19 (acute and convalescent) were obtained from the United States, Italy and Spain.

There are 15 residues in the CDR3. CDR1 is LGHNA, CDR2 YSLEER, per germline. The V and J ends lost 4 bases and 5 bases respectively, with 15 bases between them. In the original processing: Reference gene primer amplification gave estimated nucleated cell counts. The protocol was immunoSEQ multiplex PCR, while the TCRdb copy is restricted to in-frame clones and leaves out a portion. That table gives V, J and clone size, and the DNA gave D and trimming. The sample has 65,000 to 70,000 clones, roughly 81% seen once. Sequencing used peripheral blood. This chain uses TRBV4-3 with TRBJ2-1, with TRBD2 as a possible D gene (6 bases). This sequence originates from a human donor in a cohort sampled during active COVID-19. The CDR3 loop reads CASSLGGGNDNEQFF. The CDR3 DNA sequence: TGCGCCAGCAGCCTTGGAGGCGGGAATGACAATGAGCAGTTCTTC.